This TCR beta chain was identified during a study of identical twins. Points from the study as a whole: Clonotypes of the beta chain that were abundant in cord blood carried fewer insertions (memory repertoires showed none). Less excess twin sharing appeared in beta out-of-frame sequences. Twin pairs' shared out-of-frame alpha sequences were enriched in low generation probability.

TCRdb re-analysed the 5' RACE reads in MiXCR, keeping a single row per CDR3 protein. The sample has under 900,000 distinct CDR3 sequences; 9% to 15% are singletons. V was trimmed by 7 bases and J by 5 bases, leaving 16 bases between them. The CDR3 runs 14 residues. Germline values: CDR1 LGHDT, CDR2 YNNKEL (reference sequence). As regards this clonotype: Its antigen is not identified.

This sample also appeared in a second study, on yellow fever vaccine responses in identical twins.

The sequence was obtained from a woman aged 18-29 years in good health. The chain combines TRBV3-1 with TRBJ2-3; D is possibly TRBD1 or TRBD2 (6 bases each). Sequencing was carried out using PBMCs. In DNA, the CDR3 is TGTGCCAGCACCCGTGGGGGGCAGGGAGATACGCAGTATTTT. Protein: CASTRGGQGDTQYF.